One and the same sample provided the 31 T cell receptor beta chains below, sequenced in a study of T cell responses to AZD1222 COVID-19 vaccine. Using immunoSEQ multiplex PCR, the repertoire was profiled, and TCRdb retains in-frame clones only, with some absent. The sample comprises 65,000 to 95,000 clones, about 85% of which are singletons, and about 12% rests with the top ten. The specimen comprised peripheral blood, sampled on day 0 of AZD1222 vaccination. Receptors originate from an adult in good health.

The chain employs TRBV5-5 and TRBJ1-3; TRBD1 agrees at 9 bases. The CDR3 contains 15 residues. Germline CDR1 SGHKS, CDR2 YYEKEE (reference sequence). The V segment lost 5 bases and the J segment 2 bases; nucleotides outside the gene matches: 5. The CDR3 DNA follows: TGTGCCAGCAGTTCCGGACAGGGGACTGGAAACACCATATATTTT. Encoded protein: CASSSGQGTGNTIYF.

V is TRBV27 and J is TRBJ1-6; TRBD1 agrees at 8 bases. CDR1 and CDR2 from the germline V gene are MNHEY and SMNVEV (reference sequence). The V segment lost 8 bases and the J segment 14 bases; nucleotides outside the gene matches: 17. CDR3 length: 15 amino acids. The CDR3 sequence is CASLPKQGVMNSLHF. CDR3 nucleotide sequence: TGTGCCAGCTTGCCCAAACAGGGGGTAATGAATTCCCTCCACTTT.

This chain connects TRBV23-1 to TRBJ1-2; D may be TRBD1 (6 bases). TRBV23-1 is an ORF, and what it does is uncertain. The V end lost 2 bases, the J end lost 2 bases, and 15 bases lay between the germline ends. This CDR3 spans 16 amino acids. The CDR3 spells CASSQGGTGQNYGYTF. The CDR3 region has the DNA TGCGCCAGCAGTCAAGGAGGTACGGGACAAAACTATGGCTACACCTTC.

The CDR3 DNA sequence: TGTGCCAGCTCACCACCGGAGAGGGCTGAAGCTTTCTTT. It is translated as CASSPPERAEAFF. The chain employs TRBV18 and TRBJ1-1; D remains ambiguous. Trimming cost V 0 bases and J 6 bases, with 8 bases left between them. Germline V gives CDR1 KGHSH, CDR2 LQKENI. The CDR3 is 13 amino acids.

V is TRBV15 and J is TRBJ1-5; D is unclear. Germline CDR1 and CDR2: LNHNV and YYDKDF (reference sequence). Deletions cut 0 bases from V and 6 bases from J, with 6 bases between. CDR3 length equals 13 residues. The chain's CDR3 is CATSREVGQPQHF. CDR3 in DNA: TGTGCCACCAGCAGAGAGGTCGGTCAGCCCCAGCATTTT.

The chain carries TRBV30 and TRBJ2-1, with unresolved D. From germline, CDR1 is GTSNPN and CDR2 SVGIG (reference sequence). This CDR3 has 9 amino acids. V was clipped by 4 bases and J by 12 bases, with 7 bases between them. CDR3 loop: CAWISRQFF. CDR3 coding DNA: TGTGCCTGGATTTCTCGGCAGTTCTTC.

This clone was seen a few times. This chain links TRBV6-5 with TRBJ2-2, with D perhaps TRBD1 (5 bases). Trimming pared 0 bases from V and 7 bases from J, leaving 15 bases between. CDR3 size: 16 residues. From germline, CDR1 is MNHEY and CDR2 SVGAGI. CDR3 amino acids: CASSYSSNKGDGELFF. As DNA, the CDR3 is TGTGCCAGCAGTTACTCGAGTAATAAAGGGGACGGGGAGCTGTTTTTT.

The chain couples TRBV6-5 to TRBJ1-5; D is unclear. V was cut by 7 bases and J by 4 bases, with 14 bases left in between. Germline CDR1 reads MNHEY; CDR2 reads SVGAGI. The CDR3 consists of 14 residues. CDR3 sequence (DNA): TGTGCCAGCACTCAAAGCGAGGTGAATCAGCCCCAGCATTTT. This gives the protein CASTQSEVNQPQHF.

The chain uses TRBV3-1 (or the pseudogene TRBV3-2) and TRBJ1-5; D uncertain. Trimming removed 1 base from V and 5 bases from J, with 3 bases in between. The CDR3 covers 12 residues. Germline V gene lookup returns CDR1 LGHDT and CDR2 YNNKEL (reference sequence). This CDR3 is CASSQAHQPQHF. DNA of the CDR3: TGTGCCAGCAGCCAAGCCCATCAGCCCCAGCATTTT.

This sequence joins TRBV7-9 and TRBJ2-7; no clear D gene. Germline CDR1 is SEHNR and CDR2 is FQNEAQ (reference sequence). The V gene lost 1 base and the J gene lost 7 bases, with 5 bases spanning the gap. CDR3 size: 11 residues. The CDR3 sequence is CASSLGPEQYF. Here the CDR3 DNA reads TGTGCCAGCAGCTTAGGGCCAGAGCAGTACTTC.

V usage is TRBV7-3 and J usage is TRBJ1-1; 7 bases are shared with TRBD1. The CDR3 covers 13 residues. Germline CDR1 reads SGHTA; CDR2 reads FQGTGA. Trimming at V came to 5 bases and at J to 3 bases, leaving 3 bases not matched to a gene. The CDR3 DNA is TGTGCCAGCAGCAGACAGGGTGACACTGAAGCTTTCTTT. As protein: CASSRQGDTEAFF.

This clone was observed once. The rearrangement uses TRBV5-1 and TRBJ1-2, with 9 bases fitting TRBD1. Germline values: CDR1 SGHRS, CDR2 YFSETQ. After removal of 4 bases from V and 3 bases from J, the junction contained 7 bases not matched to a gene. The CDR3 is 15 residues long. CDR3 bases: TGCGCCAGCAGCCAACGGACAGGGGTTGACTATGGCTACACCTTC. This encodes CASSQRTGVDYGYTF.

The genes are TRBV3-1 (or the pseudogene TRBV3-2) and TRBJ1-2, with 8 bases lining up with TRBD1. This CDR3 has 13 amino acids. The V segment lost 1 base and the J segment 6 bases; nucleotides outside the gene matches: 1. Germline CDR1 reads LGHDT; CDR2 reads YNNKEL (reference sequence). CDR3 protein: CASSQGTGNGYTF. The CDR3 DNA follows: TGTGCCAGCAGCCAAGGGACAGGGAATGGCTACACCTTC.

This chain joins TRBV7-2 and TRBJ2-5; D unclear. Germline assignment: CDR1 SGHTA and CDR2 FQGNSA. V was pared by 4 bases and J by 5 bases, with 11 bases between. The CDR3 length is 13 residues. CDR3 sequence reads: CASSSPGSETQYF. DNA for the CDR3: TGTGCCAGCAGCTCCCCTGGGTCTGAGACCCAGTACTTC.

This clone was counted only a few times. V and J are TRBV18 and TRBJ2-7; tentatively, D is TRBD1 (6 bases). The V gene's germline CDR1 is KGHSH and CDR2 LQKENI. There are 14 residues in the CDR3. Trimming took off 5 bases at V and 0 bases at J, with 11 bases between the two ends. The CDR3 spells CASSVGQSSYEQYF. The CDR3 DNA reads TGTGCCAGCTCAGTTGGACAGTCCTCCTACGAGCAGTACTTC.

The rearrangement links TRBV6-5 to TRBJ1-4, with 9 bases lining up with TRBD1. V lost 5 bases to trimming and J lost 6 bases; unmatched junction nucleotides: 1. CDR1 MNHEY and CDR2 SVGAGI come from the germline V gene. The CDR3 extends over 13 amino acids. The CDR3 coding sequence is TGTGCCAGCAGTCGGACAGGGGATGAAAAACTGTTTTTT. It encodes CASSRTGDEKLFF.

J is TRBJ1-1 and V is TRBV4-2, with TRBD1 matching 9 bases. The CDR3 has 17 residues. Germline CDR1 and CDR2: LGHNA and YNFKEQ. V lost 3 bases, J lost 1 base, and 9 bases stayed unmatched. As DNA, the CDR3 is TGTGCCAGCAGCCAGGGACAGGGCCTAACCTCGAACACTGAAGCTTTCTTT. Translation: CASSQGQGLTSNTEAFF.

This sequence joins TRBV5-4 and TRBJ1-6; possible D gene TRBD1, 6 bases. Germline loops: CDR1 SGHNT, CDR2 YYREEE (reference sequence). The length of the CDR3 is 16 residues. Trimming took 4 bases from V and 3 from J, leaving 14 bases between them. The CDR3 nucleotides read TGTGCCAGCAGCCCCAGGGCAGGGGACTATAATTCACCCCTCCACTTT. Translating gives CASSPRAGDYNSPLHF.

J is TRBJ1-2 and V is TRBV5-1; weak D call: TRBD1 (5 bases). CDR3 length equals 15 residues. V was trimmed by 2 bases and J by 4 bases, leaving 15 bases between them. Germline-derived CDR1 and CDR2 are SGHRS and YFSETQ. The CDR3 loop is CASSLGDEDFYGYTF. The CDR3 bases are TGCGCCAGCAGCTTAGGGGACGAGGACTTCTATGGCTACACCTTC.

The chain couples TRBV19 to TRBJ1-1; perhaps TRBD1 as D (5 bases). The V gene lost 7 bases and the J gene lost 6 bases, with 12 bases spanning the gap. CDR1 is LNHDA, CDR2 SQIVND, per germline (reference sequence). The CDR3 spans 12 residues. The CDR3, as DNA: TGTGCCAGTACTCTAGGGGTTTCTGAAGCTTTCTTT. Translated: CASTLGVSEAFF. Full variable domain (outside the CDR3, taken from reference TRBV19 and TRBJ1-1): DGGITQSPKYLFRKEGQNVTLSCEQNLNHDAMYWYRQDPGQGLRLIYYSQIVNDFQKGDIAEGYSVSREKKESFPLTVTSAQKNPTAFYLCASTLGVSEAFFGQGTRLTVV.

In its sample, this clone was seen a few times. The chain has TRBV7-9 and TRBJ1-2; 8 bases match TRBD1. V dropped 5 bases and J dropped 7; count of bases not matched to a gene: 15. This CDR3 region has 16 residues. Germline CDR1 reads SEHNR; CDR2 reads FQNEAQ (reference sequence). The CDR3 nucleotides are TGTGCCAGCAGCCCAGCAATCCGGACAGGGTCGGGTGGCTACACCTTC. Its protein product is CASSPAIRTGSGGYTF. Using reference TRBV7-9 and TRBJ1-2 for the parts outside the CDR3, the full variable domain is DTGVSQNPRHKITKRGQNVTFRCDPISEHNRLYWYRQTLGQGPEFLTYFQNEAQLEKSRLLSDRFSAERPKGSFSTLEIQRTEQGDSAMYLCASSPAIRTGSGGYTFGSGTRLTVV.

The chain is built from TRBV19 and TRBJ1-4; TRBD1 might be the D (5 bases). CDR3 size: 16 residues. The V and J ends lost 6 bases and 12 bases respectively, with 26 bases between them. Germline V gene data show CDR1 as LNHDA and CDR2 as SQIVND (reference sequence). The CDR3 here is CASSSPGPPGYGELFF. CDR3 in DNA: TGTGCCAGTAGCTCTCCGGGGCCCCCGGGGTACGGGGAACTGTTTTTT.

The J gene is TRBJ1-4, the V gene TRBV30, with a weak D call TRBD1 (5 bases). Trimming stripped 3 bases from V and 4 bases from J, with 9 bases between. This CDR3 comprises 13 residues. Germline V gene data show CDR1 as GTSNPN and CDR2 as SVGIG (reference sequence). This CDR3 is CAWRAGINEKLFF. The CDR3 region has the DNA TGTGCCTGGAGGGCAGGGATTAATGAAAAACTGTTTTTT.

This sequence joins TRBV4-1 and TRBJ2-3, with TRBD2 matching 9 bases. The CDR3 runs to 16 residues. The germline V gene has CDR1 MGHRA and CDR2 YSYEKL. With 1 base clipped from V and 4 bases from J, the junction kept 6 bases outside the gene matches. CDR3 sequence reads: CASSQVQAGGSDTQYF. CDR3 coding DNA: TGCGCCAGCAGCCAAGTTCAAGCGGGGGGCTCAGATACGCAGTATTTT.

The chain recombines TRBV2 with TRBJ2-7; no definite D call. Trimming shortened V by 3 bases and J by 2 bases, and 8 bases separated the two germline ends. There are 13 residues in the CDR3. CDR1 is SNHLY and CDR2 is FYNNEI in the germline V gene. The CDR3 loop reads CASSEPAAYEQYF. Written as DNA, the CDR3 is TGTGCCAGCAGTGAGCCCGCCGCCTACGAGCAGTACTTC.

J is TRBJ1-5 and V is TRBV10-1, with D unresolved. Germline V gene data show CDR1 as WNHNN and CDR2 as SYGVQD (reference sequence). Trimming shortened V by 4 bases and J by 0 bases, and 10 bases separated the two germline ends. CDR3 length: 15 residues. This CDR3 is CASSGKVYSNQPQHF. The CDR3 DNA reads TGCGCCAGCAGTGGGAAGGTCTATAGCAATCAGCCCCAGCATTTT.

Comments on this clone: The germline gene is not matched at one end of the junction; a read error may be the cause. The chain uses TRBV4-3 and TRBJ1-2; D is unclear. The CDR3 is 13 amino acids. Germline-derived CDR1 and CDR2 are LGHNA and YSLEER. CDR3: CPSSQLVDYGYTF. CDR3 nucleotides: TGCCCCAGCAGCCAACTGGTGGACTATGGCTACACCTTC.

The CDR3 region has the DNA TGTGCCATCAGCTCAACGACCAGCGGGTGGACAGATACGCAGTATTTT. Residues: CAISSTTSGWTDTQYF. This chain uses TRBV10-3 with TRBJ2-3; tentative D call: TRBD2 (6 bases). Per the germline V gene, CDR1 is ENHRY and CDR2 is SYGVKD. The CDR3 runs 16 residues. V was clipped by 6 bases and J by 3 bases, with 19 bases between them.

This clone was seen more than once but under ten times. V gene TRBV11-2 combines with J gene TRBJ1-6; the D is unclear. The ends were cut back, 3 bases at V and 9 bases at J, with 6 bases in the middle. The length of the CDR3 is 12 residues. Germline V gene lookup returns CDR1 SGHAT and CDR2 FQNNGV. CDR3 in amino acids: CASSFEFSPLHF. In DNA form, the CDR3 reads TGTGCCAGCAGCTTTGAATTTTCACCCCTCCACTTT.

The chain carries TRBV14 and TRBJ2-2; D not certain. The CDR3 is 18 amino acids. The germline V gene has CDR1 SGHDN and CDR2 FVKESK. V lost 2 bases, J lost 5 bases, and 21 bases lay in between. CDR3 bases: TGTGCCAGCAGCCAACCCGTGAAACCTACGACGTGGACCGGGGAGCTGTTTTTT. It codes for CASSQPVKPTTWTGELFF.

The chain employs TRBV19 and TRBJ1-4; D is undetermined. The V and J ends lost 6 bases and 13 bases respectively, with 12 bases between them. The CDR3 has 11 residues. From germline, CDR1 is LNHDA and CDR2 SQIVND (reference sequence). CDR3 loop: CASSQRGGLFF. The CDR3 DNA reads TGTGCCAGTAGCCAGCGAGGTGGACTGTTTTTT. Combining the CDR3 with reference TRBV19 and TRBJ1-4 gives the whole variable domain DGGITQSPKYLFRKEGQNVTLSCEQNLNHDAMYWYRQDPGQGLRLIYYSQIVNDFQKGDIAEGYSVSREKKESFPLTVTSAQKNPTAFYLCASSQRGGLFFGSGTQLSVL.